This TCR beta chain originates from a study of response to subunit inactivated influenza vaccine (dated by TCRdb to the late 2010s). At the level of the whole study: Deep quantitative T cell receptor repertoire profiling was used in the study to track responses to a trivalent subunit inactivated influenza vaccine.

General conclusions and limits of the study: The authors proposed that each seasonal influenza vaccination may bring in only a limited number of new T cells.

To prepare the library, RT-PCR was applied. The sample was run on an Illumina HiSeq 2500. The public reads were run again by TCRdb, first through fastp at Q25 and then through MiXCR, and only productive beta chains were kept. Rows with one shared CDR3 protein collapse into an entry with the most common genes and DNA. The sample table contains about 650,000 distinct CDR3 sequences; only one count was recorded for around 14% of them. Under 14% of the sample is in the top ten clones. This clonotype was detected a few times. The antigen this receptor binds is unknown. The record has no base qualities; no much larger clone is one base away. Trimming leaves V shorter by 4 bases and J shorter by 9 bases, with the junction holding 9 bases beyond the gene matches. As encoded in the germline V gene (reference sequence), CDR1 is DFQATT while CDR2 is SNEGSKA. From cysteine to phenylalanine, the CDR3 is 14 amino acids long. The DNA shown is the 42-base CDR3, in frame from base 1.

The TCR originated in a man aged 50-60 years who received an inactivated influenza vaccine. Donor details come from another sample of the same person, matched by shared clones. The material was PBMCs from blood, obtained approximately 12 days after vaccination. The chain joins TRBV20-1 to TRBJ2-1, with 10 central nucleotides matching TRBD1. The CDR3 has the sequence CSATRDRGGFEQFF. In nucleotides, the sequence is TGCAGTGCTACCAGGGACAGGGGAGGTTTTGAGCAGTTCTTC.